This TCR beta chain was sequenced for a study of T-cell reconstitution after alpha-beta-depleted transplantation in children. Findings and limits, study-wide: The study reportedly traced alpha-beta T cells about two months after transplant to several hundred expanded graft clones. When one year had passed after transplant, most T-cell counts and diversity came from newly produced T cells.

V was clipped by 7 bases and J by 4 bases, with 25 bases between them. CDR1 and CDR2 (germline): SQVTM, ANQGSEA. This CDR3 has 17 amino acids. This clonotype was counted a few times. Its antigen is unidentified. During its preparation, the TCRbeta library received unique molecular identifiers. TCRdb independently ran MiXCR on the PCR reads; one entry per CDR3 protein. This table holds approximately 230,000 distinct CDR3 sequences, roughly 25% found once. This receptor was taken from a female patient aged 2 to 10 who had a stem cell transplant for congenital amegakaryocytic thrombocytopenia, so the T cells may come from the graft donor. Sequencing used PBMCs, mostly from graft donor cells, obtained 360 days after TCRalphabeta/CD19-depleted stem cell transplant. The chain joins TRBV29-1 to TRBJ2-2; D may correspond to TRBD1 or TRBD2 (5 bases each). CDR3 sequence (DNA): TGCAGCGCCGGGTGGGGGAACACGGACCGGCGCACCGGGGAGCTGTTTTTT. Translated: CSAGWGNTDRRTGELFF.